This section outlines one TCR beta chain sequence together with its context. Germline V gives CDR1 MNHNS, CDR2 SASEGT. V lost 3 bases and J 3 bases, leaving 12 bases between the germline ends. This CDR3 is built from 14 residues. The data were obtained in a study of blood T cell repertoires in COVID-19. Overall study: Samples representing acute and convalescent COVID-19 were sourced from the United States, Italy and Spain. The analysed material was cDNA or gDNA that came from T cells, B-cell-depleted T cells, or PBMCs.

Followed over time, Seattle patients had been enrolled while infection was active. Generated by immunoSEQ multiplex PCR, the TCRdb table keeps only in-frame clones and is missing some. The sample lists tens of thousands of clones, about nine tenths occurring once. The specimen was peripheral blood. The V gene is TRBV6-1, the J gene TRBJ2-7; possible D gene TRBD2, 6 bases. This receptor was taken from a man aged 50 to 60 with COVID-19, enrolled during active disease. The CDR3 DNA reads as TGTGCCAGCAGTGATGGTCTAGCGAGCTACGAGCAGTACTTC. Translated, it gives CASSDGLASYEQYF.